This TCR beta chain is from a study of blood T cell repertoires in COVID-19. Overall study: Samples representing acute and convalescent COVID-19 were sourced from the United States, Italy and Spain. In each case, the material was cDNA or gDNA derived from T cells, B-cell-depleted T cells, or PBMCs.

The repertoire was sequenced with immunoSEQ multiplex PCR; TCRdb's copy has only in-frame clones and lacks some. The repertoire holds fewer than 200,000 clones, roughly 70% seen once, with less than 3% in the top ten. The sequencing input was peripheral blood. This TCR was sampled from a woman older than 75 with acute or convalescent COVID-19.

CDR3 region: CASSVAGRGNEQFF. CDR3 bases: TGTGCCAGCAGCGTAGCCGGGCGGGGTAATGAGCAGTTCTTC. This rearrangement joins TRBV9 to TRBJ2-1; tentatively, D is TRBD2 (6 bases). This CDR3 is built from 14 residues. Trimming removed 0 bases at V and 7 bases at J, with 11 bases between. The germline CDR1 and CDR2 sequences are SGDLS and YYNGEE.